Shown below are 10 T cell receptor beta chains from a single sample sequenced in a study of beta chain features in type 1 diabetes. Points from the study as a whole: Among all four CD4+ subsets, Type 1 diabetes patients had TCRB CDR3s that were moderately but significantly shorter.

Expressed TCRB transcripts were sequenced because the isolated RNA had all been reverse transcribed beforehand. The table came from immunoSEQ multiplex PCR; TCRdb's copy has only in-frame clones and leaves some out. The sample includes 640,000 or so clones, roughly 13% seen only once; the top ten take less than 0.025%. No antigen has been identified for these receptors. The sequenced sample consisted of naive CD4+ T cells from blood. The source of these receptors is a man aged 18 to 30 with type 1 diabetes.

This clone was counted a few times. J is TRBJ1-5 and V is TRBV30, with 8 bases identical to TRBD1. Per the germline V gene, CDR1 is GTSNPN and CDR2 is SVGIG (reference sequence). Trimming cost V 1 base and J 1 base; bases outside gene matches: 3. The CDR3 covers 15 residues. In DNA, the CDR3 is TGTGCCTGGAGTGACACAGGGGGGAGCAATCAGCCCCAGCATTTT. Protein: CAWSDTGGSNQPQHF.

The V and J genes are TRBV19 and TRBJ2-5; possibly TRBD2 for D (6 bases). Trimming took 5 bases from V and 3 from J, leaving 13 bases between them. Germline CDR1 is LNHDA and CDR2 is SQIVND (reference sequence). This CDR3 comprises 14 residues. The CDR3 spells CASSPGTVKETQYF. CDR3 nucleotide sequence: TGTGCCAGTAGTCCCGGGACTGTTAAAGAGACCCAGTACTTC. Based on the CDR3 plus reference TRBV19 and TRBJ2-5, the full variable domain is DGGITQSPKYLFRKEGQNVTLSCEQNLNHDAMYWYRQDPGQGLRLIYYSQIVNDFQKGDIAEGYSVSREKKESFPLTVTSAQKNPTAFYLCASSPGTVKETQYFGPGTRLLVL.

This clone was observed a handful of times. The chain has TRBV30 and TRBJ1-2; the D is unclear. Trimming shortened V by 7 bases and J by 3 bases, and 3 bases separated the two germline ends. CDR1 GTSNPN and CDR2 SVGIG come from the germline V gene (reference sequence). CDR3 size: 9 residues. For the CDR3, the DNA is TGTGCCTCGGACTATGGCTACACCTTC. This gives the protein CASDYGYTF.

This clone was seen a few times. This chain uses TRBV9 with TRBJ2-5; a weak D match, TRBD1 (6 bases). The germline V gene encodes CDR1 SGDLS and CDR2 YYNGEE. Trimming took off 1 base at V and 4 bases at J, with 11 bases between the two ends. The CDR3 totals 14 residues. DNA of the CDR3: TGTGCCAGCAGCGTAAGAGGGGGAAGAGAGACCCAGTACTTC. Its protein product is CASSVRGGRETQYF. Combining the CDR3 with reference TRBV9 and TRBJ2-5 gives the whole variable domain DSGVTQTPKHLITATGQRVTLRCSPRSGDLSVYWYQQSLDQGLQFLIQYYNGEERAKGNILERFSAQQFPDLHSELNLSSLELGDSALYFCASSVRGGRETQYFGPGTRLLVL.

Concerning this clone: The junction departs from germline at one end; a sequencing error may be responsible. The V and J genes are TRBV7-7 and TRBJ2-2, with D possibly matching TRBD1 (6 bases). CDR1 and CDR2 (germline): SSHAT, FNYEAQ (reference sequence). CDR3 size: 16 residues. The CDR3 nucleotides read TGTGCTAGCAGTCACGCCGGGACAATGAACACCGGGGAGCTGTTTTTT. This gives the protein CASSHAGTMNTGELFF. The complete variable domain, with remaining parts taken from reference TRBV7-7 and TRBJ2-2, reads GAGVSQSPRYKVTKRGQDVTLRCDPISSHATLYWYQQALGQGPEFLTYFNYEAQPDKSGLPSDRFSAERPEGSISTLTIQRTEQRDSAMYRCASSHAGTMNTGELFFGEGSRLTVL.

As regards this clone: The junction and the germline gene differ at one end; a read error may be behind it. V is TRBV6-5 and J is TRBJ1-2; a weak D match, TRBD1 (6 bases). CDR3 length: 13 residues. CDR1 is MNHEY and CDR2 is SVGAGI in the germline V gene. CDR3 region: CASSNSRDTGYTF. The DNA for the CDR3 is TGTGCCAGCAGTAACTCCCGGGACACAGGCTACACCTTC.

The genes are TRBV29-1 and TRBJ1-1; TRBD1 matches at 8 bases. The J segment lost 3 bases and the V segment lost 8 bases, leaving 17 bases of the junction unmatched. The CDR3 extends over 16 amino acids. Germline V CDR1 and CDR2: SQVTM, ANQGSEA. The CDR3 protein is CSHPAGGSTVDTEAFF. CDR3 DNA: TGCAGCCACCCGGCAGGGGGCTCAACGGTGGACACTGAAGCTTTCTTT.

This clone has only a few counts. The rearrangement joins TRBV6-1 to TRBJ1-5, with 8 positions matching TRBD1. The CDR3 is made up of 14 amino acids. The V gene end was trimmed by 11 bases and the J gene end by 1 base; junction bases not matched to a gene: 7. Germline CDR1 is MNHNS and CDR2 is SASEGT. The CDR3 nucleotides read TGTGCCCTTCATAGGACAGGGAGCAATCAGCCCCAGCATTTT. This sequence encodes CALHRTGSNQPQHF.

This clone showed up just a few times. This chain uses TRBV10-3 with TRBJ1-2, with 9 bases lining up with TRBD1. CDR3 length equals 13 residues. Germline trimming cut 6 bases from V and 7 bases from J; bases unmatched to any gene: 6. Germline CDR1 reads ENHRY; CDR2 reads SYGVKD. CDR3 protein: CAISRDREVGYTF. Written as DNA, the CDR3 is TGTGCCATCAGCCGGGACAGGGAAGTTGGCTACACCTTC.

This clone was seen only a few times. The J gene is TRBJ1-5, the V gene TRBV10-3; D gene uncertain. Germline V gene sequence: CDR1 ENHRY, CDR2 SYGVKD. This CDR3 is 12 amino acids long. V was trimmed by 0 bases and J by 7 bases, leaving 4 bases between them. The CDR3 region has the DNA TGTGCCATCAGTGAGTCTTGGCAGCCCCAGCATTTT. Translating it yields CAISESWQPQHF.